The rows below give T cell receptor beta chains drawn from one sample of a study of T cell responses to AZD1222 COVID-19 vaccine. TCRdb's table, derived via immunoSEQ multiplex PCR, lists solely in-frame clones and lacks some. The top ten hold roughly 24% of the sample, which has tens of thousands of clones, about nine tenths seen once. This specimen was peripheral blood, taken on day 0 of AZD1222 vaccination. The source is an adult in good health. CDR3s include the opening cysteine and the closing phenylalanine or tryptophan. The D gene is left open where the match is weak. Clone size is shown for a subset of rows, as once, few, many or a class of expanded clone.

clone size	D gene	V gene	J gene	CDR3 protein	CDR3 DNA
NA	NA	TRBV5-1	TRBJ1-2	CASSLALTGHPPARGYTF	TGCGCCAGCAGCTTGGCCCTTACTGGACACCCTCCGGCGAGGGGCTACACCTTC
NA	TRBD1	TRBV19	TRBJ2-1	CASSPVQGAYNEQFF	TGTGCCAGTAGCCCGGTACAGGGGGCATATAATGAGCAGTTCTTC
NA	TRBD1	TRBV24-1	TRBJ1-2	CATSDSDRDGYTF	TGTGCCACCAGTGATTCTGACAGGGACGGCTACACCTTC
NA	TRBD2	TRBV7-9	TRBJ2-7	CASKSNSGREGEQYF	TGTGCCAGCAAATCCAACTCGGGCAGGGAGGGCGAGCAGTACTTC
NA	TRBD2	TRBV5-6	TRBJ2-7	CASSSTSGSREQYF	TGTGCCAGCAGCTCGACTAGCGGGAGTCGGGAGCAGTACTTC
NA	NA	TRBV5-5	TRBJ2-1	CASSLFSLPSSYNEQFF	TGTGCCAGCAGCTTGTTTAGCCTCCCCAGCTCCTACAATGAGCAGTTCTTC
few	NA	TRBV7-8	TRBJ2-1	CASSLPPGLEQFF	TGTGCCAGCAGCTTACCTCCGGGCCTTGAGCAGTTCTTC
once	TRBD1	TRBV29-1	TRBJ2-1	CSVAGTGAHNEQFF	TGCAGCGTTGCTGGGACAGGGGCCCACAATGAGCAGTTCTTC
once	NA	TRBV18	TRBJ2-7	CASSRGSYEQYF	TGTGCCAGCTCTAGGGGATCCTACGAGCAGTACTTC
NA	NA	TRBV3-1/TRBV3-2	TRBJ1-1	CASSGRSGNTEAFF	TGTGCCAGCAGCGGACGGTCCGGAAACACTGAAGCTTTCTTT
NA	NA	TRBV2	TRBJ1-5	CASSTAYSNQPQHF	TGTGCCAGCAGCACAGCGTATAGCAATCAGCCCCAGCATTTT
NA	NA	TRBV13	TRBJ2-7	CASSPQLGYEQYF	TGTGCCAGCAGCCCTCAACTAGGTTACGAGCAGTACTTC
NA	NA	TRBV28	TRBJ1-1	CASSFSGVGGTEAFF	TGTGCCAGCAGTTTCAGCGGAGTTGGGGGCACTGAAGCTTTCTTT
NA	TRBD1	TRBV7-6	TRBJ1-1	CASSLTGGNEAFF	TGTGCCAGCAGCTTAACAGGGGGGAATGAAGCTTTCTTT
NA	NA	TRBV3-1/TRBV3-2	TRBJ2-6	CASSPSMSGANVLTF	TGTGCCAGCAGCCCCTCAATGTCTGGGGCCAACGTCCTGACTTTC
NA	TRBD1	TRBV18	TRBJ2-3	CASSLGQDNADTQYF	TGTGCCAGCTCCCTTGGACAGGACAACGCAGATACGCAGTATTTT
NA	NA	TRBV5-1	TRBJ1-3	CASSLANGGKTDSGNTIYF	TGCGCCAGCAGCTTGGCCAATGGGGGTAAGACCGACTCTGGAAACACCATATATTTT
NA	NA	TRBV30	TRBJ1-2	CAWTREGRASGYTF	TGTGCCTGGACTCGCGAGGGGCGGGCGTCTGGCTACACCTTC
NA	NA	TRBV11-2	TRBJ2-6	CASSFGQAGANVLTF	TGTGCCAGCAGCTTCGGGCAGGCTGGGGCCAACGTCCTGACTTTC
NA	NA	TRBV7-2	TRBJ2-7	CASSLARDDEQYF	TGTGCCAGCAGCTTAGCCCGGGACGACGAGCAGTACTTC
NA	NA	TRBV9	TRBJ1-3	CASSVTGRPPIYF	TGTGCCAGCAGCGTTACAGGAAGACCACCCATATATTTT
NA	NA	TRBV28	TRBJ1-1	CASSHDTRQEAFF	TGTGCCAGCAGCCACGACACCCGACAGGAAGCTTTCTTT
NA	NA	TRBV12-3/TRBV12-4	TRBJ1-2	CASSTVSYGYTF	TGTGCCAGCAGTACAGTATCCTATGGCTACACCTTC
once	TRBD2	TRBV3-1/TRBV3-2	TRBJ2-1	CASSPLGLAGVYNEQFF	TGTGCCAGCAGCCCACTTGGACTAGCGGGGGTCTACAATGAGCAGTTCTTC
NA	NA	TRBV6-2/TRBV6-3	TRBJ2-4	CASSYSAGWKNIQYF	TGTGCCAGCAGTTACTCCGCGGGATGGAAAAACATTCAGTACTTC
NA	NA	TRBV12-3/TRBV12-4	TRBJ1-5	CASSWGSNQPQHF	TGTGCCAGCAGTTGGGGTAGCAATCAGCCCCAGCATTTT
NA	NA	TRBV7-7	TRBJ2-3	CASSFQSTDTQYF	TGTGCCAGCAGCTTTCAAAGCACAGATACGCAGTATTTT
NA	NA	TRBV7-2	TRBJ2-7	CASSLVVGPYEQYF	TGTGCCAGCAGCTTAGTTGTGGGGCCCTACGAGCAGTACTTC